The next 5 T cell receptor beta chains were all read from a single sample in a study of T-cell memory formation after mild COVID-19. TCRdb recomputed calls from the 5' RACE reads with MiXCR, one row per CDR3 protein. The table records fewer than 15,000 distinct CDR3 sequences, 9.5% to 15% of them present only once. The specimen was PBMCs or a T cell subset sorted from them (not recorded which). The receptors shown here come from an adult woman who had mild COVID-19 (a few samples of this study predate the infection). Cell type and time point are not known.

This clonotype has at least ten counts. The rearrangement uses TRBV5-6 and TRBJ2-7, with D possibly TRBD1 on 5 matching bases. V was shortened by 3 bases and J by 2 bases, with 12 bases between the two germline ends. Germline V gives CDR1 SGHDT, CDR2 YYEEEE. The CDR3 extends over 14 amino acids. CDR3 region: CASSYADRTYEQYF. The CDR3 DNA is TGTGCCAGCAGCTACGCCGACAGAACCTACGAGCAGTACTTC.

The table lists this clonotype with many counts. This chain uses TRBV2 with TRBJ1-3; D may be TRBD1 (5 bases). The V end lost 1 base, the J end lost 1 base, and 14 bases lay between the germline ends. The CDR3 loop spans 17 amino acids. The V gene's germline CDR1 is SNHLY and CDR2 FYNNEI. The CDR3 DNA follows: TGTGCCAGCAGTGAAGTAAGGGGTTGGGGATCTGGAAACACCATATATTTT. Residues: CASSEVRGWGSGNTIYF. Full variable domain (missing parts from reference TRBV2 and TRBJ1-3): EPEVTQTPSHQVTQMGQEVILRCVPISNHLYFYWYRQILGQKVEFLVSFYNNEISEKSEIFDDQFSVERPDGSNFTLKIRSTKLEDSAMYFCASSEVRGWGSGNTIYFGEGSWLTVV.

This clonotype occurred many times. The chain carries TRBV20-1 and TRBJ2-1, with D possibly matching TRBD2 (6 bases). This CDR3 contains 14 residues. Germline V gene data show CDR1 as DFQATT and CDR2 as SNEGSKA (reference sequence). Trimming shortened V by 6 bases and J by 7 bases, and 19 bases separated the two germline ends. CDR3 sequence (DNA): TGCAGTGCCCTGGAGGGCCGTTGGGGGAATGAGCAGTTCTTC. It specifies CSALEGRWGNEQFF.

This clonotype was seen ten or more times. CDR3 nucleotide sequence: TGTGCCAGCAGCGTAGGGTCAGGACCTTCCTACGAGCAGTACTTC. Protein: CASSVGSGPSYEQYF. V is TRBV9 and J is TRBJ2-7; D is undetermined. The V end lost 0 bases, the J end lost 1 base, and 11 bases lay between the germline ends. Germline loops: CDR1 SGDLS, CDR2 YYNGEE. The CDR3 has 15 amino acids.

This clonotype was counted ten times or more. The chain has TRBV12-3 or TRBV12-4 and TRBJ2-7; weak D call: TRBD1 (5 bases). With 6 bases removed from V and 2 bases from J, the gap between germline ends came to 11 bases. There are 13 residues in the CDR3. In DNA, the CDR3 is TGTGCCAGCAGCCAGACAGAGACCTACGAGCAGTACTTC. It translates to CASSQTETYEQYF.